A selection of T cell receptor beta chains follows, all from one sample in a study of CD8 T cells in Susac syndrome. TCRdb passed the immunoSEQ multiplex PCR reads through MiXCR, listing each CDR3 protein once. Of around 79,000 distinct CDR3 sequences in the sample, around 96% were seen once. The sample taken for sequencing was CD8+ T cells from PBMCs. The source is a human donor with multiple sclerosis. The conserved cysteine and the conserved F or W are not part of the CDR3 here. D genes are given only for firm matches. Rows may omit the clone size; those that give it use once, few, many or a size class.

v_call clone_size d_call cdr3_aa
TRBV15 - - ATSRAAVTGELF
TRBV12-3/TRBV12-4 - TRBD1 ASSLTGFTEAF
TRBV4-3 - - ASSQTENGLYNEQF
TRBV7-9 few - ASSLERRSPLH
TRBV29-1 - TRBD1 SVGGGTGYT
TRBV9 - - ASSVDTDTQY
TRBV6-1 few - ASSEGGTDTQY
TRBV12-3/TRBV12-4 - - ASSASSMAF
TRBV29-1 - - SGSQPNTDTQY
TRBV27 - - ASSFGGYTEAF
TRBV7-9 - - ASSLENQPQH
TRBV7-9 - - ASSLEVWKEAF
TRBV5-1 - - ASSLVGTGTQSEAF
TRBV9 - - ASSVGGDGYGYT
TRBV6-1 - - ASSPSPDSASSYNEQF
TRBV12-5 - - ASGFGVSNQPQH
TRBV6-1 - - ASSPPNIQY
TRBV9 - - ASSLFPGTIVRDTQY
TRBV5-1 - - ASSLKVTDYEQY
TRBV30 - - AWSLGRNTEAF
TRBV14 - TRBD1 ASSPPGTGIGELF
TRBV29-1 - TRBD2 SVETSAYNEQF